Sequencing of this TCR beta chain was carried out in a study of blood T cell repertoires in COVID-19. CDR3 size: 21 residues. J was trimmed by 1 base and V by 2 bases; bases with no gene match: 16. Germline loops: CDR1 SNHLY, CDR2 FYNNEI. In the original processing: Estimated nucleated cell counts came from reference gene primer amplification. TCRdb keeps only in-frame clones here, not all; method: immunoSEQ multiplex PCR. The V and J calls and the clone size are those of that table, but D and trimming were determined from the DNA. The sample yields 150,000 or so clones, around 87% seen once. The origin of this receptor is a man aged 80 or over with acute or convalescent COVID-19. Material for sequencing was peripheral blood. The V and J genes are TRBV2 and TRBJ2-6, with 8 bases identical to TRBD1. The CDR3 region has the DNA TGTGCCAGCAGTGAAAAGCCTCCTTGGGACAGGCTTACGTCTGGGGCCAACGTCCTGACTTTC. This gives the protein CASSEKPPWDRLTSGANVLTF.